Reported below is one T cell receptor beta chain. TCRdb keeps only in-frame clones here, not all; method: immunoSEQ multiplex PCR. The sample consists of 100,000 to 150,000 clones, around 86% of them appearing once. The entry originates in a study of blood T cell repertoires in COVID-19. Turning to the study itself: T cells, B-cell-depleted T cells, or PBMCs provided the cDNA or gDNA that served as material.

This receptor was identified in a middle-aged man with active or convalescent COVID-19. Sequencing was performed on peripheral blood.

Here the CDR3 reads CASSLGDAKNIQYF. CDR3 bases: TGCGCCAGCAGTTTAGGGGATGCCAAAAACATTCAGTACTTC. This chain connects TRBV5-1 to TRBJ2-4, with D perhaps matching TRBD1 (5 bases). This CDR3 spans 14 amino acids. V was pared by 5 bases and J by 1 base, with 10 bases between. Germline V lookup: CDR1 SGHRS, CDR2 YFSETQ. Full variable domain (rest looked up from reference TRBV5-1 and TRBJ2-4): KAGVTQTPRYLIKTRGQQVTLSCSPISGHRSVSWYQQTPGQGLQFLFEYFSETQRNKGNFPGRFSGRQFSNSRSEMNVSTLELGDSALYLCASSLGDAKNIQYFGAGTRLSVL.